This is a list of T cell receptor beta chains from one sample in a study of blood T cell repertoires in COVID-19. Method: immunoSEQ multiplex PCR; TCRdb's copy keeps in-frame clones and lacks some. The table shows approximately 140,000 clones, with over 65% occurring only once. Sequencing input: peripheral blood. These TCRs come from a man between 65 and 85 years old with acute or convalescent COVID-19. Each CDR3 is given with its conserved first and last residue. A D gene is named only where the DNA matches it firmly. The size entry is marked missing in some rows and otherwise reads once, few, many or a size class.

D	length	V	J	size	CDR3	DNA
.	13	TRBV5-4	TRBJ2-6	many	CASSFYGANVLTF	TGTGCCAGCAGCTTTTATGGGGCCAACGTCCTGACTTTC
.	14	TRBV19	TRBJ2-1	once	CASIKAGTNNEQFF	TGTGCCAGTATCAAAGCGGGTACAAACAATGAGCAGTTCTTC
.	15	TRBV3-1/TRBV3-2	TRBJ2-3	.	CASSLDRVLTDTQYF	TGTGCCAGCAGCCTAGACCGGGTTCTCACAGATACGCAGTATTTT
.	13	TRBV6-5	TRBJ2-5	.	CASSQGHQETQYF	TGTGCCAGCAGCCAGGGGCACCAAGAGACCCAGTACTTC
TRBD1	12	TRBV24-1	TRBJ2-2	.	CATSRGPRELFF	TGTGCCACCAGTAGGGGGCCGAGGGAGCTGTTTTTT
TRBD2	15	TRBV3-1/TRBV3-2	TRBJ2-7	.	CASSQASGISYEQYF	TGTGCCAGCAGCCAGGCTAGCGGAATCTCCTACGAGCAGTACTTC
.	15	TRBV7-2	TRBJ2-5	few	CASSPRQGKAETQYF	TGTGCCAGCAGCCCCCGGCAGGGGAAGGCAGAGACCCAGTACTTC
.	12	TRBV6-6	TRBJ1-2	few	CASSYSEGGYTF	TGTGCCAGCAGTTATTCGGAGGGGGGCTACACCTTC
.	15	TRBV11-2	TRBJ1-4	few	CASSFSGYGSEKLFF	TGTGCCAGCAGCTTTTCCGGGTACGGCAGTGAAAAACTGTTTTTT
TRBD1	14	TRBV5-1	TRBJ1-3	.	CASSLGQGKDTIYF	TGCGCCAGCAGCTTGGGACAGGGAAAAGACACCATATATTTT
.	12	TRBV30	TRBJ2-3	.	CAWSALWDTQYF	TGTGCCTGGAGTGCCCTATGGGATACGCAGTATTTT
TRBD1	14	TRBV27	TRBJ1-4	.	CASREQGKGEKLFF	TGTGCCAGCAGAGAACAGGGGAAGGGTGAAAAACTGTTTTTT
TRBD1	16	TRBV5-4	TRBJ1-6	.	CASSVRGQGYNSPLHF	TGTGCCAGCAGCGTCAGGGGACAGGGGTATAATTCACCCCTCCACTTT
TRBD2	13	TRBV19	TRBJ2-1	.	CAAGLAGGNEQFF	TGTGCCGCCGGACTAGCGGGAGGTAATGAGCAGTTCTTC
.	15	TRBV5-1	TRBJ1-6	.	CASSLAGQGNSPLHF	TGCGCCAGCAGCTTGGCCGGGCAGGGGAATTCACCCCTCCACTTT
.	13	TRBV2	TRBJ2-5	.	CASSERLEETQYF	TGTGCCAGCAGTGAACGTCTAGAGGAGACCCAGTACTTC
.	14	TRBV7-3	TRBJ2-2	many	CASSLGSNTGELFF	TGTGCCAGCAGCTTAGGGAGCAACACCGGGGAGCTGTTTTTT
.	18	TRBV25-1	TRBJ2-4	.	CASSEWASSERAKNIQYF	TGTGCCAGCAGTGAATGGGCCAGCAGCGAGCGGGCCAAAAACATTCAGTACTTC
TRBD2	15	TRBV3-1/TRBV3-2	TRBJ2-5	.	CASSQVASGGETQYF	TGTGCCAGCAGCCAAGTTGCTAGCGGGGGAGAGACCCAGTACTTC
TRBD2	17	TRBV5-1	TRBJ2-3	.	CASSLAGLAGGTDTQYF	TGCGCCAGCAGCTTGGCCGGACTAGCGGGGGGCACAGATACGCAGTATTTT
.	16	TRBV29-1	TRBJ2-3	once	CSVDTAGLAGGDTQYF	TGCAGCGTTGACACGGCAGGCCTTGCCGGAGGAGATACGCAGTATTTT
.	15	TRBV4-1	TRBJ1-5	.	CASSQEAGGGQPQHF	TGCGCCAGCAGCCAAGAGGCGGGGGGGGGTCAGCCCCAGCATTTT
TRBD1	16	TRBV5-6	TRBJ1-5	.	CASSASGRQGIQPQHF	TGTGCCAGCAGCGCCTCTGGTCGACAGGGGATCCAGCCCCAGCATTTT
.	13	TRBV2	TRBJ2-7	once	CASSAAPGAREYF	TGTGCCAGCAGTGCCGCCCCGGGAGCGAGGGAGTACTTC
.	15	TRBV6-5	TRBJ1-1	.	CASSPGGTGNTEAFF	TGTGCCAGCAGTCCAGGCGGGACGGGGAACACTGAAGCTTTCTTT
TRBD1	14	TRBV19	TRBJ2-2	.	CASGQGTNTGELFF	TGTGCCAGCGGACAGGGGACCAACACCGGGGAGCTGTTTTTT
.	13	TRBV19	TRBJ2-7	few	CASSITGSYEQYF	TGTGCCAGTAGTATAACAGGCTCCTACGAGCAGTACTTC
.	21	TRBV18	TRBJ2-6	.	CASSLRRLTITIPSGANVLTF	TGTGCCAGCTCACTAAGACGACTTACAATCACGATCCCCTCTGGGGCCAACGTCCTGACTTTC
.	14	TRBV19	TRBJ1-5	.	CASSIGGGSEPQHF	TGTGCCAGTAGTATAGGTGGAGGGAGCGAGCCCCAGCATTTT
.	16	TRBV5-4	TRBJ1-6	few	CASSLAGNSYNSPLHF	TGTGCCAGCAGCTTGGCGGGGAACTCCTATAATTCACCCCTCCACTTT
.	17	TRBV7-8	TRBJ2-7	.	CASSLAQGINIVYEQYF	TGTGCCAGCAGCTTAGCACAGGGAATTAACATCGTGTACGAGCAGTACTTC
.	11	TRBV20-1	TRBJ1-2	.	CSATPHYGYTF	TGCAGTGCGACACCTCACTATGGCTACACCTTC
.	14	TRBV5-1	TRBJ2-2	.	CASGLTLNTGELFF	TGCGCCAGCGGGCTAACTCTGAACACCGGGGAGCTGTTTTTT
TRBD1	18	TRBV7-6	TRBJ1-4	.	CASSPVPWTGDFNEKLFF	TGTGCCAGCAGCCCAGTCCCTTGGACAGGCGACTTTAATGAAAAACTGTTTTTT
TRBD1	15	TRBV5-1	TRBJ2-5	.	CASSSGQDFPETQYF	TGCGCCAGCAGCTCGGGACAGGACTTTCCAGAGACCCAGTACTTC
.	12	TRBV30	TRBJ1-1	.	CAWEQGNTEAFF	TGTGCCTGGGAACAGGGGAACACTGAAGCTTTCTTT
TRBD2	17	TRBV7-2	TRBJ2-4	.	CASSPLGLAGRRNIQYF	TGTGCCAGCAGCCCCCTGGGACTAGCGGGACGAAGAAACATTCAGTACTTC
.	15	TRBV6-2/TRBV6-3	TRBJ1-6	.	CASRPESPVDSPLHF	TGTGCCAGCAGACCTGAGAGCCCCGTCGATTCACCCCTCCACTTT
TRBD1	16	TRBV12-5	TRBJ2-3	few	CASGLGDRGATDTQYF	TGTGCTAGTGGTTTGGGGGACAGGGGGGCGACAGATACGCAGTATTTT
TRBD1	14	TRBV2	TRBJ1-2	.	CARLQTGAYYGYTF	TGTGCCAGATTACAGACAGGGGCATACTATGGCTACACCTTC
.	11	TRBV28	TRBJ1-5	.	CASSFLGAQHF	TGTGCCAGCAGTTTCCTGGGCGCCCAGCATTTT
.	12	TRBV24-1	TRBJ1-5	.	CATSDPGQPQHF	TGTGCCACCAGTGACCCGGGGCAGCCCCAGCATTTT
TRBD2	16	TRBV5-4	TRBJ2-3	.	CASSLGTRRTTDTQYF	TGTGCCAGCAGCTTGGGGACTAGAAGGACCACAGATACGCAGTATTTT
TRBD2	18	TRBV4-1	TRBJ2-1	few	CASSHRRLAGEIYNEQFF	TGCGCCAGCAGCCATCGGAGACTAGCGGGGGAGATCTACAATGAGCAGTTCTTC
.	14	TRBV6-1	TRBJ2-5	.	CASSEALRGPRFDF	TGTGCCAGCAGTGAAGCGCTTCGAGGGCCGCGTTTTGACTTC
TRBD2	15	TRBV6-5	TRBJ2-2	.	CASNSGGSLTGELFF	TGTGCCAGCAACAGCGGGGGGTCCTTAACCGGGGAGCTGTTTTTT
TRBD1	13	TRBV3-1/TRBV3-2	TRBJ1-2	.	CASRGDRGAGYTF	TGTGCCAGCAGGGGTGACAGGGGAGCCGGCTACACCTTC